The 17 T cell receptor beta chains presented below share a single source sample, sequenced in a study of blood T cell repertoires in COVID-19. Data came from immunoSEQ multiplex PCR; TCRdb stores just in-frame clones and leaves some out. The sample has 160,000 or so clones, 82% seen once; the top ten hold roughly 8.1%. What was sequenced was peripheral blood. These receptors came from a woman aged 65 to 85 with acute or convalescent COVID-19.

The chain has TRBV4-3 and TRBJ1-2, with 10 bases aligning to TRBD1. Germline V CDR1 and CDR2: LGHNA, YSLEER. This CDR3 region has 16 residues. The ends lost 1 base at V and 2 bases at J; junction bases unmatched: 4. CDR3 region: CASSQGTGGINYGYTF. DNA of the CDR3: TGCGCCAGCAGCCAAGGGACAGGGGGTATCAACTATGGCTACACCTTC.

CDR3 amino acids: CASSLEGGQETQYF. The CDR3 bases are TGCGCCAGCAGCTTGGAAGGAGGGCAAGAGACCCAGTACTTC. The chain uses TRBV5-1 and TRBJ2-5; tentatively, D is TRBD2 (6 bases). V gave up 0 bases and J gave up 2 bases, with 8 bases separating them. CDR3 length: 14 residues. In germline, CDR1 is SGHRS, CDR2 YFSETQ.

This chain links TRBV19 with TRBJ2-5, with TRBD1 as a possible D gene (5 bases). Germline CDR1 LNHDA, CDR2 SQIVND (reference sequence). There are 15 residues in the CDR3. Trimming stripped 5 bases from V and 10 bases from J, with 23 bases between. The CDR3 nucleotides are TGTGCCAGTAGTCCCGGACACTCCACCCAAGGAAGCCAGTACTTC. Translating gives CASSPGHSTQGSQYF.

This clone was seen only once. The genes are TRBV28 and TRBJ1-1; the match to TRBD1 covers 8 bases. J lost 4 bases, V lost 7 bases, and 17 bases had no gene match. From germline, CDR1 is MDHEN and CDR2 SYDVKM. This CDR3 has 17 amino acids. The CDR3 DNA reads TGTGCCAGCAAAGCCCCAGGGGGCGGCGTCCGTACCACTGAAGCTTTCTTT. This encodes CASKAPGGGVRTTEAFF.

The V and J genes are TRBV29-1 and TRBJ2-5; 7 nucleotides match TRBD1. The length of the CDR3 is 14 residues. The V segment lost 4 bases and the J segment 1 base; nucleotides outside the gene matches: 6. Germline CDR1 SQVTM, CDR2 ANQGSEA. DNA of the CDR3: TGCAGCGTTGGTCCTACAGGGGTCCAAGAGACCCAGTACTTC. This sequence encodes CSVGPTGVQETQYF.

This rearrangement joins TRBV2 to TRBJ1-5, with D perhaps matching TRBD1 (5 bases). Germline lookup yields CDR1 SNHLY and CDR2 FYNNEI. The CDR3 has 13 amino acids. Trimming removed 4 bases at V and 5 bases at J, with 9 bases between. CDR3 nucleotide sequence: TGTGCCAGCAGTGGGTCGGGGGATCAGCCCCAGCATTTT. Its protein product is CASSGSGDQPQHF.

The rearrangement links TRBV7-2 to TRBJ2-3; D unclear. The germline V gene encodes CDR1 SGHTA and CDR2 FQGNSA. The germline V and J ends were trimmed by 2 bases and 6 bases, with 15 bases remaining between them. The CDR3 runs 15 residues. The CDR3 bases are TGTGCCAGCAGCTTAAACCCCCTAGTCCCCGATACGCAGTATTTT. Amino acid sequence: CASSLNPLVPDTQYF. The full variable domain, its missing parts supplied by reference TRBV7-2 and TRBJ2-3, is GAGVSQSPSNKVTEKGKDVELRCDPISGHTALYWYRQSLGQGLEFLIYFQGNSAPDKSGLPSDRFSAERTGGSVSTLTIQRTQQEDSAVYLCASSLNPLVPDTQYFGPGTRLTVL.

The CDR3 DNA reads as TGTGCCAGCAGCCAAGAAGGGACTAGAGTGGGCGGGGAGCTGTTTTTT. Its protein is CASSQEGTRVGGELFF. The chain uses TRBV4-2 and TRBJ2-2; TRBD2 matches 8 bases. Germline CDR1 and CDR2: LGHNA and YNFKEQ. With 0 bases clipped from V and 7 bases from J, the junction kept 7 bases outside the gene matches. The CDR3 is 16 residues long.

The chain joins TRBV5-6 to TRBJ1-5, with 10 bases fitting TRBD1. V was pared by 0 bases and J by 15 bases, with 12 bases of the junction left unmatched. CDR1 is SGHDT, CDR2 YYEEEE, per germline. The CDR3 loop spans 15 amino acids. The CDR3 coding sequence is TGTGCCAGCAGCTTGGGTCCAGAGACAGGGGGCACCCGGCATTTT. Encoded protein: CASSLGPETGGTRHF.

This sequence joins TRBV7-2 and TRBJ2-7, with TRBD1 matching 7 bases. Germline CDR1 SGHTA, CDR2 FQGNSA. The CDR3 covers 13 residues. Trimming cost V 5 bases and J 3 bases; bases outside gene matches: 4. The CDR3 nucleotides are TGTGCCAGCAGCCCCGGACAGGTCTACGAGCAGTACTTC. It translates to CASSPGQVYEQYF.

This clone has only one observation. The V gene is TRBV29-1, the J gene TRBJ2-7, with D possibly being TRBD1 (5 bases). V was pared by 2 bases and J by 2 bases, with 10 bases between. The CDR3 totals 13 residues. Per the germline V gene, CDR1 is SQVTM and CDR2 is ANQGSEA. CDR3: CSVELDTTYEQYF. The CDR3 nucleotides are TGCAGCGTTGAATTGGACACTACCTACGAGCAGTACTTC.

The chain is built from TRBV2 and TRBJ2-2; the match to TRBD1 covers 8 bases. The germline V gene has CDR1 SNHLY and CDR2 FYNNEI. J was trimmed by 7 bases and V by 6 bases; bases with no gene match: 7. The CDR3 spans 14 residues. The CDR3: CASRDRVGNGELFF. CDR3 DNA: TGTGCCAGCAGGGACAGGGTCGGGAACGGGGAGCTGTTTTTT.

The V and J genes are TRBV12-3 or TRBV12-4 and TRBJ1-2; the D gene is possibly TRBD1 (6 bases). V lost 5 bases, J lost 12 bases, and 16 bases lay in between. The CDR3 sequence is 12 residues long. CDR3 coding DNA: TGTGCCAGCAGTCCCCCTACAGGGAGTCACACCTTC. Translation: CASSPPTGSHTF.

The chain carries TRBV11-2 and TRBJ2-1, with D maybe TRBD2 (5 bases). The V gene's germline CDR1 is SGHAT and CDR2 FQNNGV. CDR3 length: 12 residues. Trimming cost V 4 bases and J 10 bases, with 11 bases left between them. CDR3: CASSSSSWEQFF. CDR3 bases: TGTGCCAGCAGCTCCTCTAGCTGGGAGCAGTTCTTC.

This chain joins TRBV7-2 and TRBJ1-1; D is unclear. V dropped 1 base and J dropped 3 bases, with 6 bases sitting between them. The CDR3 totals 13 residues. Germline V gene data show CDR1 as SGHTA and CDR2 as FQGNSA. The CDR3 region has the DNA TGTGCCAGCAGCTTAGTCGCGGACACTGAAGCTTTCTTT. Translating gives CASSLVADTEAFF.

The chain couples TRBV7-2 to TRBJ1-6, with 9 bases matching TRBD1. The CDR3 runs to 18 residues. CDR1 is SGHTA, CDR2 FQGNSA, per germline. The V segment lost 0 bases and the J segment 3 bases; nucleotides outside the gene matches: 6. The chain's CDR3 is CASSLAEQGAHYNSPLHF. CDR3 coding DNA: TGTGCCAGCAGCTTAGCTGAACAGGGGGCTCACTATAATTCACCCCTCCACTTT.

The J gene is TRBJ2-5, the V gene TRBV7-9, with D possibly matching TRBD1 (6 bases). Germline loops: CDR1 SEHNR, CDR2 FQNEAQ (reference sequence). The V end was cut by 5 bases, the J end by 5 bases, with 15 bases between. This CDR3 has 14 amino acids. The CDR3 DNA reads as TGTGCCAGCAGCCCAAGTCAGGGGCTGGAGACCCAGTACTTC. Protein product: CASSPSQGLETQYF.